Below are 18 T cell receptor beta chains sequenced from a single sample in a study of PD-L1 blockade in urothelial cancer. Time point defined: peripheral blood 6 weeks after treatment start. Generated by immunoSEQ multiplex PCR, the TCRdb table keeps only in-frame clones and is missing some. Here the sample spans tens of thousands of clones, about 85% being singletons. Sequencing used PBMCs, obtained around atezolizumab (anti-PD-L1) treatment. The source of these receptors is a man aged 65 to 85 with urothelial cancer.

The sample holds one count of this clone. This sequence joins TRBV7-8 and TRBJ2-7; no clear D. This CDR3 region has 12 residues. The germline gives CDR1 SGHVS, CDR2 FQNEAQ. V lost 3 bases and J 4 bases, leaving 7 bases between the germline ends. CDR3 protein: CASSFGSYEQYF. CDR3 nucleotides: TGTGCCAGCAGCTTTGGCTCTTACGAGCAGTACTTC. Full variable domain (remainder filled in from reference TRBV7-8 and TRBJ2-7): GAGVSQSPRYKVAKRGQDVALRCDPISGHVSLFWYQQALGQGPEFLTYFQNEAQLDKSGLPSDRFFAERPEGSVSTLKIQRTQQEDSAVYLCASSFGSYEQYFGPGTRLTVT.

The chain couples TRBV19 to TRBJ1-3; D is undetermined. Trimming stripped 2 bases from V and 3 bases from J, with 11 bases between. From germline, CDR1 is LNHDA and CDR2 SQIVND (reference sequence). CDR3 length equals 15 residues. CDR3 sequence reads: CASSISIRNGNTIYF. CDR3 nucleotide sequence: TGTGCCAGTAGTATATCGATCAGGAATGGAAACACCATATATTTT.

The chain has TRBV4-2 and TRBJ1-5; D is ambiguous. This CDR3 has 16 residues. CDR1 is LGHNA, CDR2 YNFKEQ, per germline. Trimming pared 0 bases from V and 0 bases from J, leaving 9 bases between. CDR3 DNA sequence: TGTGCCAGCAGCCAAGATCACCGGTCTAGCAATCAGCCCCAGCATTTT. It encodes CASSQDHRSSNQPQHF.

This chain joins TRBV18 and TRBJ2-2; D remains ambiguous. Germline CDR1 reads KGHSH; CDR2 reads LQKENI. The CDR3 totals 13 residues. The ends were cut back, 2 bases at V and 6 bases at J, with 7 bases in the middle. The CDR3 sequence: CASSPETAGELFF. As DNA, the CDR3 is TGTGCCAGCTCACCAGAAACAGCCGGGGAGCTGTTTTTT.

The chain joins TRBV6-1 to TRBJ1-1; D ambiguous. The CDR3 is 13 amino acids. Trimming pared 2 bases from V and 0 bases from J, leaving 4 bases between. Germline CDR1 reads MNHNS; CDR2 reads SASEGT. The CDR3, as DNA: TGTGCCAGCAGTGAACTAGTGAACACTGAAGCTTTCTTT. The encoded protein is CASSELVNTEAFF.

V gene TRBV25-1 combines with J gene TRBJ1-1; no reliable D call. The CDR3 sequence is 11 residues long. V was pared by 11 bases and J by 6 bases, with 13 bases between. Germline V gene sequence: CDR1 MGHDK, CDR2 SYGVNS. DNA of the CDR3: TGTGCCTCCCTCCGGGGTTCTGAAGCTTTCTTT. This codes for CASLRGSEAFF.

V and J are TRBV6-9 and TRBJ2-1; the match to TRBD2 covers 10 bases. There are 15 residues in the CDR3. CDR1 and CDR2 (germline): MNHGY, SVAAGI. J lost 4 bases, V lost 3 bases, and 3 bases had no gene match. CDR3 nucleotides: TGTGCCAGCAGTTACACTAGCGGGACATACAATGAGCAGTTCTTC. Translating it yields CASSYTSGTYNEQFF.

The chain couples TRBV5-5 to TRBJ2-1, with 7 bases identical to TRBD1. The germline gives CDR1 SGHKS, CDR2 YYEKEE (reference sequence). V gave up 5 bases and J gave up 8 bases; unmatched junction bases: 13. The CDR3 runs 15 residues. In DNA form, the CDR3 reads TGTGCCAGCAGTCGGACAGGACGATCCGACTATGAGCAGTTCTTC. Amino acid sequence: CASSRTGRSDYEQFF.

The V gene is TRBV5-1, the J gene TRBJ1-1; no firm D call. Germline CDR1 and CDR2: SGHRS and YFSETQ. V lost 0 bases to trimming and J lost 8 bases, with 14 bases between them. This CDR3 spans 14 amino acids. The CDR3 here is CASSLGGYEGEAFF. CDR3 DNA: TGCGCCAGCAGCTTGGGGGGTTACGAGGGAGAAGCTTTCTTT.

V and J are TRBV25-1 and TRBJ1-4; perhaps TRBD1 as D (5 bases). Deletions cut 7 bases from V and 7 bases from J, with 19 bases between. Germline CDR1 and CDR2: MGHDK and SYGVNS. This CDR3 has 15 residues. The chain's CDR3 is CASTTLGGAGEKLFF. The CDR3 DNA follows: TGTGCCAGCACCACCCTAGGAGGGGCTGGTGAAAAACTGTTTTTT.

This sequence joins TRBV10-3 and TRBJ2-3; D perhaps matches TRBD2 (5 bases). Germline V CDR1 and CDR2: ENHRY, SYGVKD. The CDR3 length is 13 residues. The V and J ends lost 4 bases and 3 bases respectively, with 8 bases between them. CDR3 bases: TGTGCCATCAGTGTTCGGGGAACAGATACGCAGTATTTT. Translating gives CAISVRGTDTQYF.

The chain has TRBV10-3 and TRBJ2-1, with unresolved D. The CDR3 has 13 amino acids. Germline values: CDR1 ENHRY, CDR2 SYGVKD. The V and J ends lost 5 bases and 6 bases respectively, with 11 bases between them. CDR3 loop: CAISYASTNEQFF. The DNA for the CDR3 is TGTGCCATCAGTTACGCCTCTACCAATGAGCAGTTCTTC.

This clone was seen a single time. The chain is built from TRBV5-1 and TRBJ2-7; the D gene is possibly TRBD1 (5 bases). Germline CDR1 and CDR2: SGHRS and YFSETQ. V was cut by 0 bases and J by 6 bases, with 13 bases left in between. The CDR3 consists of 14 residues. CDR3 nucleotide sequence: TGCGCCAGCAGCTTGGACCAGGGTTTGGGCGAGCAGTACTTC. Translation gives CASSLDQGLGEQYF.

The rearrangement uses TRBV2 and TRBJ2-7, with TRBD2 identical over 9 bases. V shed 4 bases, J shed 7 bases, and the junction held 2 bases outside the gene matches. CDR3 length: 12 residues. The germline CDR1 and CDR2 sequences are SNHLY and FYNNEI. CDR3 loop: CASSALAGEQYF. As DNA, the CDR3 is TGTGCCAGCAGTGCGCTAGCGGGGGAGCAGTACTTC.

The gene calls are TRBV5-1 and TRBJ2-7, with 7 positions matching TRBD2. The junction had 5 bases not matched to a gene; V was cut back by 5 bases and J by 3 bases. The CDR3 totals 13 residues. The germline V gene encodes CDR1 SGHRS and CDR2 YFSETQ. CDR3 sequence reads: CASRVTSSYEQYF. The DNA of the CDR3 is TGCGCCAGCAGAGTGACTAGCAGCTACGAGCAGTACTTC.

This clone came up a few times. The rearrangement links TRBV28 to TRBJ1-1, with 9 bases fitting TRBD1. Germline-derived CDR1 and CDR2 are MDHEN and SYDVKM. The junction had 5 bases not matched to a gene; V was cut back by 5 bases and J by 1 base. This CDR3 has 15 amino acids. CDR3 nucleotide sequence: TGTGCCAGCAGTGTGGACAGGGGCGAGAACACTGAAGCTTTCTTT. Translating gives CASSVDRGENTEAFF.

The chain uses TRBV27 and TRBJ1-1; maybe TRBD1 (6 bases). V was pared by 5 bases and J by 0 bases, with 13 bases between. This CDR3 is built from 15 residues. Germline CDR1 and CDR2: MNHEY and SMNVEV (reference sequence). The CDR3 DNA is TGTGCCAGCAGTCCACTGGACAGAGTGAACACTGAAGCTTTCTTT. Protein: CASSPLDRVNTEAFF.

This chain uses TRBV6-5 with TRBJ2-1, with 9 bases lining up with TRBD2. The CDR3 runs to 16 residues. Germline-derived CDR1 and CDR2 are MNHEY and SVGAGI. Losses at the gene ends were 0 bases for V and 8 bases for J; bases not matched to a gene: 8. CDR3: CASSYSSSGAADEQFF. CDR3 sequence (DNA): TGTGCCAGCAGTTACTCATCTAGCGGGGCTGCGGATGAGCAGTTCTTC.